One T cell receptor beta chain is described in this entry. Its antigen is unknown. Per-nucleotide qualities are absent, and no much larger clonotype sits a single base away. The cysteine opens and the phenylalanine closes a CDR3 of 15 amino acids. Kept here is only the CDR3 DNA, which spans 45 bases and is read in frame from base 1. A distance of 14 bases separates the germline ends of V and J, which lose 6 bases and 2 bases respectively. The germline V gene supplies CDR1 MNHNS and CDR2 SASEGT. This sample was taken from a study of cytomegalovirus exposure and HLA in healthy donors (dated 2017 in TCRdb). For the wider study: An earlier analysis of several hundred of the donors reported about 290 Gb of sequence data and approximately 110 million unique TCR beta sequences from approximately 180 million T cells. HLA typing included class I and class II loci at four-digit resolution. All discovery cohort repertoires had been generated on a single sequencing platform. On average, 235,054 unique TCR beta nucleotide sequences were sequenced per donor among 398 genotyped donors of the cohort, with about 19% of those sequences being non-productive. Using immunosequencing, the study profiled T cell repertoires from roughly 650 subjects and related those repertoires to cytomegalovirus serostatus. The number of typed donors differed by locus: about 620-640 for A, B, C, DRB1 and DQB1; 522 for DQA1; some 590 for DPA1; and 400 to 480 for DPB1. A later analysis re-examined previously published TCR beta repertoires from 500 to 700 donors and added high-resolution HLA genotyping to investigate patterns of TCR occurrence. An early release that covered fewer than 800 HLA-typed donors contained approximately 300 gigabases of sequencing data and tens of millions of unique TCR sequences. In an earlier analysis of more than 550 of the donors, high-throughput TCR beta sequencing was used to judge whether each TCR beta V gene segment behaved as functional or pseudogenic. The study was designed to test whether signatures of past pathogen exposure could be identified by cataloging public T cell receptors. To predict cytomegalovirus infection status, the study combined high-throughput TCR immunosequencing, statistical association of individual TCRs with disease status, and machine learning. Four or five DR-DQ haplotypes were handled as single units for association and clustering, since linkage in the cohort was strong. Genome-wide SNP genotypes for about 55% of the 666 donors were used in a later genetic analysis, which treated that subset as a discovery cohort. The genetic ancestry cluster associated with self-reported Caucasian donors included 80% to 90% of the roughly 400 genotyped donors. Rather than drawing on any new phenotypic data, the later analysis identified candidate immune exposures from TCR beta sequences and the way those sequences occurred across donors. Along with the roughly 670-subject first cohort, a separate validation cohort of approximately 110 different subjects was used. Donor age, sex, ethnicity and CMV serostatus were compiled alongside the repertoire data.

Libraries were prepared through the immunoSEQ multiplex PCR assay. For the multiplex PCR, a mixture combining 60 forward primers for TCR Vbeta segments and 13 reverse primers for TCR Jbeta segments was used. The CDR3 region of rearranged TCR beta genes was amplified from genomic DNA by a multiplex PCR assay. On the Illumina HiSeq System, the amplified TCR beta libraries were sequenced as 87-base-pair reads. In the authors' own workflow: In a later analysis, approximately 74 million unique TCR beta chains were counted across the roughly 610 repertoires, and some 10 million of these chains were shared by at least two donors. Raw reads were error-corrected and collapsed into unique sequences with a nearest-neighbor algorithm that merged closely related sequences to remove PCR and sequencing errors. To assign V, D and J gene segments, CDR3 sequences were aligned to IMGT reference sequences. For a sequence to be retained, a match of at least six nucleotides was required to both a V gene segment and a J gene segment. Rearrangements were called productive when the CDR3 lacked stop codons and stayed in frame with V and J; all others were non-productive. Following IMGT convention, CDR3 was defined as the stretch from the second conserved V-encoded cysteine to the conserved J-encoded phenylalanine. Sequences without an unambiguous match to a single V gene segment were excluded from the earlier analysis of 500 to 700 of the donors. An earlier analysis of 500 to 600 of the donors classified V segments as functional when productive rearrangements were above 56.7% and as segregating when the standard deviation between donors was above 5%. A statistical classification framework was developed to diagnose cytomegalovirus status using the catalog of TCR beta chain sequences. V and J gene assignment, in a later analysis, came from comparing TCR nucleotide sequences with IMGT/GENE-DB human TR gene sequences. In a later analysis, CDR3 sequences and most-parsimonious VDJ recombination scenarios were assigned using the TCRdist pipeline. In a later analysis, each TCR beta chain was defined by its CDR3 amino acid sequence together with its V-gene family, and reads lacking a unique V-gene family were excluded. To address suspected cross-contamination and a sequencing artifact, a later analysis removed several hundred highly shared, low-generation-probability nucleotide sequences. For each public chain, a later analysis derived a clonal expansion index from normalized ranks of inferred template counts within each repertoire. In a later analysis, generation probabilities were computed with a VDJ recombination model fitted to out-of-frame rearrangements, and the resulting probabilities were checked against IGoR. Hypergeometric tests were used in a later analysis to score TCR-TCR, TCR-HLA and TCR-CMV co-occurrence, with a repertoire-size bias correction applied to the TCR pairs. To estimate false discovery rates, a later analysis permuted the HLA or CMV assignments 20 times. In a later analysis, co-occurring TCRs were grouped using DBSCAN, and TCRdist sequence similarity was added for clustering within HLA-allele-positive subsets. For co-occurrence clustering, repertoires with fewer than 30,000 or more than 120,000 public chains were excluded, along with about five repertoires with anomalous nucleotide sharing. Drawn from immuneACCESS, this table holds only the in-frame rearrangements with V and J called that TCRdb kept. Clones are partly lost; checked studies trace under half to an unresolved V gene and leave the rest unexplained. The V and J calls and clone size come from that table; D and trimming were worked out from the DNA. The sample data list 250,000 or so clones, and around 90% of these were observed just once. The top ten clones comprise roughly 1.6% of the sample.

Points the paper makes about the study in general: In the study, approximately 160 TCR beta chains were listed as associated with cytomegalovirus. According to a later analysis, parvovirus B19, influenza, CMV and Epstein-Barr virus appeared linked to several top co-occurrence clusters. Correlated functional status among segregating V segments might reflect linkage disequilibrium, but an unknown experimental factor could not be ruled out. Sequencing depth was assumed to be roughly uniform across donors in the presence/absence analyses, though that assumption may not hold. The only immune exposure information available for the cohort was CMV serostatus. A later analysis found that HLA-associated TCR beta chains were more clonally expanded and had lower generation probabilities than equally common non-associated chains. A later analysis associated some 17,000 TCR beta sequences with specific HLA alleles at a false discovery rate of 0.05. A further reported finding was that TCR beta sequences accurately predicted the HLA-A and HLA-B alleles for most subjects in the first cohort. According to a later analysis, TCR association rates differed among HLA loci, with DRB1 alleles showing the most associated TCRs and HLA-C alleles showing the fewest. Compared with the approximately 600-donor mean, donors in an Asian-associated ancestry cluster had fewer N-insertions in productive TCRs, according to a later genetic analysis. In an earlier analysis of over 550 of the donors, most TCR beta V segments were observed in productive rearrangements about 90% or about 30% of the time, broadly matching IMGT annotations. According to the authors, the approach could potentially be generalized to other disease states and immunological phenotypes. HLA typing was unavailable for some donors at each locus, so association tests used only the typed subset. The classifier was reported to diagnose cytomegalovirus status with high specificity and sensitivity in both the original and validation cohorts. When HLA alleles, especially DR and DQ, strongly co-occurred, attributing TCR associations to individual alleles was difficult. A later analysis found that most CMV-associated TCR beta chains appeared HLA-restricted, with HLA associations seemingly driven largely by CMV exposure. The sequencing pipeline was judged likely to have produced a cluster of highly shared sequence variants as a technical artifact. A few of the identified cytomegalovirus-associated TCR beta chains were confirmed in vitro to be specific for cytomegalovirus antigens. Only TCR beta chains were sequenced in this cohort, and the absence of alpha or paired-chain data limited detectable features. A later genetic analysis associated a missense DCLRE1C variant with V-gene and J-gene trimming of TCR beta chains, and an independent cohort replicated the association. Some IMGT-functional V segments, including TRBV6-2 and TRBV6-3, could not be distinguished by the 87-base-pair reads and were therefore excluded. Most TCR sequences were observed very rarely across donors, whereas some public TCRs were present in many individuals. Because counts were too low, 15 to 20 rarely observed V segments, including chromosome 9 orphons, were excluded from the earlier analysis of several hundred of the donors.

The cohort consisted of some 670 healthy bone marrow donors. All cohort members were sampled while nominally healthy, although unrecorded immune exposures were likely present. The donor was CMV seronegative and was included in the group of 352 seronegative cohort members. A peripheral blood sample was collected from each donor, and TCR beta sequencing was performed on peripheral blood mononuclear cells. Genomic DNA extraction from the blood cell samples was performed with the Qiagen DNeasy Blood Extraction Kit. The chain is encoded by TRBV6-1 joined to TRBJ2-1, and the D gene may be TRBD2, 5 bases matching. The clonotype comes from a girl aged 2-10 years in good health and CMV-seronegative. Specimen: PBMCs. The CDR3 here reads CASSYLSGTYNEQFF. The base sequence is TGTGCCAGCAGCTACCTGTCGGGAACCTACAATGAGCAGTTCTTC.